This TCR beta chain was sequenced for a study of blood T cell repertoires in COVID-19. Turning to the study itself: Italy, Spain and the United States were the sources of the convalescent and acute COVID-19 samples.

Germline V CDR1 and CDR2: SGDLS, YYNGEE. The CDR3 is 14 residues long. V lost 6 bases, J lost 8 bases, and 8 bases stayed unmatched. Authors' analysis steps: Reference gene primers were amplified, and this amplification served to estimate nucleated cell counts. Data came from immunoSEQ multiplex PCR; TCRdb stores just in-frame clones and leaves some out. V and J calls and clone size are those listed in that table; D and trimming were worked out from the DNA. The table shows 45,000 to 65,000 clones, with over 75% occurring only once. This clone was seen just once. This clonotype was sampled from a man aged 50 to 59 with active COVID-19. Sequenced: peripheral blood. The rearrangement uses TRBV9 and TRBJ1-4, with 9 bases aligning to TRBD1. The CDR3 nucleotides are TGTGCCAGCAACCCGACAGGGGGGCTCGAAAAACTGTTTTTT. This encodes CASNPTGGLEKLFF. The full variable domain, with the rest looked up from reference TRBV9 and TRBJ1-4, is DSGVTQTPKHLITATGQRVTLRCSPRSGDLSVYWYQQSLDQGLQFLIQYYNGEERAKGNILERFSAQQFPDLHSELNLSSLELGDSALYFCASNPTGGLEKLFFGSGTQLSVL.